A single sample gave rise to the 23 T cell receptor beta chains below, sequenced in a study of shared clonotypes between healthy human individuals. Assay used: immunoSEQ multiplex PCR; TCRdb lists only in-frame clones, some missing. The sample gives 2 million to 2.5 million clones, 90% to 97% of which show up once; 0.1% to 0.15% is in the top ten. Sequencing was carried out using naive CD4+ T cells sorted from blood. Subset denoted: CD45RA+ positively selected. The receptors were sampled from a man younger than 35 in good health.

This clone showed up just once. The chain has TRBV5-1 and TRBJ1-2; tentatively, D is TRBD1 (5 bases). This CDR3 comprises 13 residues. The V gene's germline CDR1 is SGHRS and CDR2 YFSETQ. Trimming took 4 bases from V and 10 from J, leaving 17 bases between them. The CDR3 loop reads CASSPDKAHVYTF. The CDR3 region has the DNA TGCGCCAGCAGCCCGGACAAAGCTCATGTCTACACCTTC. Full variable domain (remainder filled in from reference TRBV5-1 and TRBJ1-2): KAGVTQTPRYLIKTRGQQVTLSCSPISGHRSVSWYQQTPGQGLQFLFEYFSETQRNKGNFPGRFSGRQFSNSRSEMNVSTLELGDSALYLCASSPDKAHVYTFGSGTRLTVV.

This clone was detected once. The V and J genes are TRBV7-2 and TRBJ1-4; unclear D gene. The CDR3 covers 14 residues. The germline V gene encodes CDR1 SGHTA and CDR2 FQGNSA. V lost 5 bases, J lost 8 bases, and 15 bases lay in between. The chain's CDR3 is CASSAGWRREKLFF. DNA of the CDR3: TGTGCCAGCAGCGCGGGGTGGAGGAGGGAAAAACTGTTTTTT. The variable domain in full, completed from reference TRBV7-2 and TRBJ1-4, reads GAGVSQSPSNKVTEKGKDVELRCDPISGHTALYWYRQSLGQGLEFLIYFQGNSAPDKSGLPSDRFSAERTGGSVSTLTIQRTQQEDSAVYLCASSAGWRREKLFFGSGTQLSVL.

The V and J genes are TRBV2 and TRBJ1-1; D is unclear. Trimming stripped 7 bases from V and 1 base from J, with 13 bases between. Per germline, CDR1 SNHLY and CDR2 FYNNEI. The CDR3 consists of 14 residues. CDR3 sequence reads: CASKGTDSNTEAFF. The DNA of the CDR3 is TGTGCCAGCAAGGGTACGGATTCGAACACTGAAGCTTTCTTT.

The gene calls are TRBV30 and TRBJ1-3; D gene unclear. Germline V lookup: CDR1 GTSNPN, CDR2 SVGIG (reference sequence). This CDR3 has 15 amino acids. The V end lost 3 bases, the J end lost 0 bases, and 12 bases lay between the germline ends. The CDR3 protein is CAWSGVTSSGNTIYF. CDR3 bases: TGTGCCTGGAGCGGCGTTACTAGCTCTGGAAACACCATATATTTT. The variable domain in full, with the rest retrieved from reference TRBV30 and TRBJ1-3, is SQTIHQWPATLVQPVGSPLSLECTVEGTSNPNLYWYRQAAGRGLQLLFYSVGIGQISSEVPQNLSASRPQDRQFILSSKKLLLSDSGFYLCAWSGVTSSGNTIYFGEGSWLTVV.

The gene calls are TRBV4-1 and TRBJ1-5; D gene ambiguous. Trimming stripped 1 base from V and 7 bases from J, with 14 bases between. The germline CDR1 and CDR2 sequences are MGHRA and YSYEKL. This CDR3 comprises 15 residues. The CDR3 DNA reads TGCGCCAGCAGCCAAGTCACGGCTTCTGAGCAGCCCCAGCATTTT. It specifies CASSQVTASEQPQHF.

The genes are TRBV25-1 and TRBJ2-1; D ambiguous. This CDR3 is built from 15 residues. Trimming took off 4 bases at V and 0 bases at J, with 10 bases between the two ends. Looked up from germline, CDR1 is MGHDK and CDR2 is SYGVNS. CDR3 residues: CASSAEKSSYNEQFF. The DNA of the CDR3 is TGTGCCAGCAGTGCGGAGAAGAGCTCCTACAATGAGCAGTTCTTC.

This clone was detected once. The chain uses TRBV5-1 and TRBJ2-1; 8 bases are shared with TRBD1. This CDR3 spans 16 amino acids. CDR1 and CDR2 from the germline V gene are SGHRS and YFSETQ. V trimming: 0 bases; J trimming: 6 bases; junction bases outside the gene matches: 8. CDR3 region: CASSLDTQGGGNEQFF. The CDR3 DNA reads TGCGCCAGCAGCTTGGATACACAGGGGGGAGGCAATGAGCAGTTCTTC.

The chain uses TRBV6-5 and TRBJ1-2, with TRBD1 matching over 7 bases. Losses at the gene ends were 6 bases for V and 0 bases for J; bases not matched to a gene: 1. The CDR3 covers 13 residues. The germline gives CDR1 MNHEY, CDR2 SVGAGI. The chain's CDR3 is CASRGTANYGYTF. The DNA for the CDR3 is TGTGCCAGCAGGGGGACAGCTAACTATGGCTACACCTTC.

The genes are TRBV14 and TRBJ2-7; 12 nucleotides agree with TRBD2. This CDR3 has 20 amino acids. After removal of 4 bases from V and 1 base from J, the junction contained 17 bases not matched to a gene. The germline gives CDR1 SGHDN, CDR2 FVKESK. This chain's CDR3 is CASSPTHLTSGRIRSYEQYF. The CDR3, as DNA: TGTGCCAGCAGCCCTACCCACTTGACTAGCGGGAGAATCCGGTCCTACGAGCAGTACTTC. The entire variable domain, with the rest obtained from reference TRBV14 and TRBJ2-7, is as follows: EAGVTQFPSHSVIEKGQTVTLRCDPISGHDNLYWYRRVMGKEIKFLLHFVKESKQDESGMPNNRFLAERTGGTYSTLKVQPAELEDSGVYFCASSPTHLTSGRIRSYEQYFGPGTRLTVT.

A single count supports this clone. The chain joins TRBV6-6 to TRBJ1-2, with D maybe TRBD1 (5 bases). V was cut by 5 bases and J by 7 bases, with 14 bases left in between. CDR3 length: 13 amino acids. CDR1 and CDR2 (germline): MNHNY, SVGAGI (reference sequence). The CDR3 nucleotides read TGTGCCAGCAGTCCCAGGGATGCGGCTGGCTACACCTTC. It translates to CASSPRDAAGYTF.

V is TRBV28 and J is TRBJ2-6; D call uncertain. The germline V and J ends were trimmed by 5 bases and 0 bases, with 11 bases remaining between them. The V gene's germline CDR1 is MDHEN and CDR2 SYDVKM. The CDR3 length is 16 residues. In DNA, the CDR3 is TGTGCCAGCAGTCCTCTACAGTACTCTGGGGCCAACGTCCTGACTTTC. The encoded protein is CASSPLQYSGANVLTF.

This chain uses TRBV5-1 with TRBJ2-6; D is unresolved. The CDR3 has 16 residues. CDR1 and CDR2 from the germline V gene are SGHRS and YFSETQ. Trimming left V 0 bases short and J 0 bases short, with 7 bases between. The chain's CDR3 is CASSLGPVSGANVLTF. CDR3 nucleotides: TGCGCCAGCAGCTTGGGTCCCGTCTCTGGGGCCAACGTCCTGACTTTC. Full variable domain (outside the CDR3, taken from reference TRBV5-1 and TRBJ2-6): KAGVTQTPRYLIKTRGQQVTLSCSPISGHRSVSWYQQTPGQGLQFLFEYFSETQRNKGNFPGRFSGRQFSNSRSEMNVSTLELGDSALYLCASSLGPVSGANVLTFGAGSRLTVL.

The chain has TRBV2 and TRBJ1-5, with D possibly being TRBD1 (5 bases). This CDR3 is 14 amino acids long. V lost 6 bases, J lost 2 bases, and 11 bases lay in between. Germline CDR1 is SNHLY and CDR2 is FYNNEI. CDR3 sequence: CASRGAAGNQPQHF. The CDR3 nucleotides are TGTGCCAGCAGAGGGGCGGCGGGCAATCAGCCCCAGCATTTT.

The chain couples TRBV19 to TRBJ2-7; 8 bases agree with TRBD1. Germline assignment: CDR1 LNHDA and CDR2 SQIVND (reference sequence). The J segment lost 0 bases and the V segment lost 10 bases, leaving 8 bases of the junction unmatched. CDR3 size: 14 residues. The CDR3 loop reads CATRDRFISYEQYF. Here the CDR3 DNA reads TGTGCCACCCGGGACAGGTTCATCTCCTACGAGCAGTACTTC.

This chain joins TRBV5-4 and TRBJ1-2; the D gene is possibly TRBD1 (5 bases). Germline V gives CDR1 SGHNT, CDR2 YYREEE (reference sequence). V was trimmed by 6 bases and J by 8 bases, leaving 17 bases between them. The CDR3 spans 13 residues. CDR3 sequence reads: CASTTGGISGYTF. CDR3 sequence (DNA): TGTGCCAGCACTACGGGGGGGATCTCGGGCTACACCTTC. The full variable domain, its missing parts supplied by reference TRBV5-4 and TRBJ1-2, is ETGVTQSPTHLIKTRGQQVTLRCSSQSGHNTVSWYQQALGQGPQFIFQYYREEENGRGNFPPRFSGLQFPNYSSELNVNALELDDSALYLCASTTGGISGYTFGSGTRLTVV.

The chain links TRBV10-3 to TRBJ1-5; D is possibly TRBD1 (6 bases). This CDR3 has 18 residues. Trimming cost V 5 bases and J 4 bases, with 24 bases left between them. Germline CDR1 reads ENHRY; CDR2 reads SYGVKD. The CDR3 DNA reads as TGTGCCATCAGTCCACAGGGTACGGGGGTTAGTGGGAATCAGCCCCAGCATTTT. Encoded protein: CAISPQGTGVSGNQPQHF.

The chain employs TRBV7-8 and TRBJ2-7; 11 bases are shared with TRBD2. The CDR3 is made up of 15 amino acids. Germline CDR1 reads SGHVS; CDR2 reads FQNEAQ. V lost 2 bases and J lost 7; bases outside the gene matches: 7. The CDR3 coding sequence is TGTGCCAGCAGCTTAACTAGCGGGAGAACGAGGGAGCAGTACTTC. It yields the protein CASSLTSGRTREQYF.

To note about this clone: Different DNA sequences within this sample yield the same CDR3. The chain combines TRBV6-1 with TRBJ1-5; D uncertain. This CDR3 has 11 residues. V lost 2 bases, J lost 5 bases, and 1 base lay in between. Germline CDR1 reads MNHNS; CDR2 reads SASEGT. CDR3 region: CASSEYQPQHF. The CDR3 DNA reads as TGTGCCAGCAGTGAATATCAGCCCCAGCATTTT.

The CDR3 DNA reads TGTGCCAGCAGTGCTACAGCTGAAGCTTTCTTT. Translated, it gives CASSATAEAFF. The V call is TRBV2, the J call TRBJ1-1; D is uncertain. The CDR3 contains 11 residues. Germline lookup yields CDR1 SNHLY and CDR2 FYNNEI. V lost 4 bases and J 6 bases, leaving 6 bases between the germline ends.

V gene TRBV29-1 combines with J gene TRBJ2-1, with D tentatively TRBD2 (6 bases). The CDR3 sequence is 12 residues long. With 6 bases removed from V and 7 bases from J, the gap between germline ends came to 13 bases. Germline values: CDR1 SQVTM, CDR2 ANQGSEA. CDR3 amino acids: CSVGWGRNEQFF. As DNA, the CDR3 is TGCAGCGTCGGGTGGGGGAGGAATGAGCAGTTCTTC.

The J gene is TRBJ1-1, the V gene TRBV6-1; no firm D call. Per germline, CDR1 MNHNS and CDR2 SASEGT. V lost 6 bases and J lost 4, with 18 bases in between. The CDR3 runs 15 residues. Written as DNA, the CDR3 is TGTGCCAGCAGCCCGCTGGTAGGCCAGTCCACTGAAGCTTTCTTT. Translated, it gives CASSPLVGQSTEAFF.

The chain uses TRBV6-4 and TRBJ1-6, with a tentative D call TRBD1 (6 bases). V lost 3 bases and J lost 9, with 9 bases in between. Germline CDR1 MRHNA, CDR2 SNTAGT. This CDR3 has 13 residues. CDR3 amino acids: CASSELQGSPLHF. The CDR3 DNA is TGTGCCAGCAGTGAGTTACAGGGTTCACCCCTCCACTTT.

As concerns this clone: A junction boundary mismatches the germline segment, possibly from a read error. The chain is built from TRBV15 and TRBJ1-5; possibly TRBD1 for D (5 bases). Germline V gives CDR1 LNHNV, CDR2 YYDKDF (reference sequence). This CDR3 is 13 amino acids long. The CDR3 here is CATGRERNQPQHF. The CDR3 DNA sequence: TGTGCCACCGGCAGGGAGCGCAATCAGCCCCAGCATTTT.